This TCR beta chain was documented in a study of blood T cell repertoires in COVID-19. This clone was counted once. Deletions cut 4 bases from V and 4 bases from J, with 18 bases between. CDR3 size: 16 residues. Per the germline V gene, CDR1 is SGHDT and CDR2 is YYEEEE. Two negative PCRs, clearance, or symptom resolution had been documented for recovered Cohort 3 donors. Assay: immunoSEQ multiplex PCR; the TCRdb copy retains only in-frame clones and omits some. The sample consists of 150,000 to 200,000 clones, roughly 82% of them appearing once. Sequences were obtained from PBMCs or T cells enriched from blood (not recorded which). The V and J genes are TRBV5-6 and TRBJ1-5, with D tentatively TRBD1 (6 bases). The clonotype was recovered from a man between 45 and 60 years old who had recovered from COVID-19. CDR3 coding DNA: TGTGCCAGCAGCACGACAACACAGGGCCAGAATCAGCCCCAGCATTTT. Protein product: CASSTTTQGQNQPQHF.